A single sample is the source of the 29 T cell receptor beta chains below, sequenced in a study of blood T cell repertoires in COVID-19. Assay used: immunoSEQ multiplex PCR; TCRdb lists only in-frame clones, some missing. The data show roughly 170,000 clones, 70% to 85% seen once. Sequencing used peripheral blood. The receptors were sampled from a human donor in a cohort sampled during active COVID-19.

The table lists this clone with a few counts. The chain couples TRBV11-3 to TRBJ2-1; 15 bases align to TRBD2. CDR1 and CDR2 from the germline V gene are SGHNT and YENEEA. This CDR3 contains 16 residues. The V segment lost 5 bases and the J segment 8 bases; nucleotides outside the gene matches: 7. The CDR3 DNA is TGTGCCAGCAGCCCGGGACTAGCGGGGGGTAACGATGAGCAGTTCTTC. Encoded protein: CASSPGLAGGNDEQFF.

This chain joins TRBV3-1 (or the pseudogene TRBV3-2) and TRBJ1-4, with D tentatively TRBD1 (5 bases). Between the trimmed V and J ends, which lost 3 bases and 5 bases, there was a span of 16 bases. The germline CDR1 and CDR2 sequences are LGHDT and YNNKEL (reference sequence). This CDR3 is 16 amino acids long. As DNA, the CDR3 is TGTGCCAGCAGCCATTCCCCCGTGACAGCAAATGAAAAACTGTTTTTT. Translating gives CASSHSPVTANEKLFF.

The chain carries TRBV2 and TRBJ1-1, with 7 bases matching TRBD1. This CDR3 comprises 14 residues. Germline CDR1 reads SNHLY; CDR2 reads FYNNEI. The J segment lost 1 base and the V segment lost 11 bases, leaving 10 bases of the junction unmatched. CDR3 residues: CAEDSGGGNTEAFF. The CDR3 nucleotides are TGTGCCGAAGATTCAGGGGGAGGGAACACTGAAGCTTTCTTT.

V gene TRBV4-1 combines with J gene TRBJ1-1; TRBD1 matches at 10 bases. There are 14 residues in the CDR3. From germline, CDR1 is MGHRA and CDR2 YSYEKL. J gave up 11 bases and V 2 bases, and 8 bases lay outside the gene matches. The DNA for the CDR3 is TGCGCCAGCAGCCAACCGGGACAGGGGCGTTTTGCTTTCTTT. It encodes CASSQPGQGRFAFF.

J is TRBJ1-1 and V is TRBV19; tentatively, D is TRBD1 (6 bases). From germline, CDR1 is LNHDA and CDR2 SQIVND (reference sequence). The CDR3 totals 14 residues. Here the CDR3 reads CSQLGGQVNTEAFF. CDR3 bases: TGTTCGCAGCTGGGGGGGCAGGTGAACACTGAAGCTTTCTTT.

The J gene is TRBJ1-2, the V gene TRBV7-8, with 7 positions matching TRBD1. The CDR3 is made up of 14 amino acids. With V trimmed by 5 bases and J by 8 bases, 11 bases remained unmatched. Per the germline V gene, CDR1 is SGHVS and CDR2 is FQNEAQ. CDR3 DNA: TGTGCCAGCAGCAATACAGGGGCCGGCGGGGGCTACACCTTC. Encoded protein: CASSNTGAGGGYTF.

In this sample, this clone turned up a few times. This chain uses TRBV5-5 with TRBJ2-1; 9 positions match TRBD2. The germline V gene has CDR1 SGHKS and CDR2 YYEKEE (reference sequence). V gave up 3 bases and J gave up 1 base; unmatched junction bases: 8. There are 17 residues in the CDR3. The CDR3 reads CASSSGLALGSYNEQFF. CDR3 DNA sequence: TGTGCCAGCAGCTCCGGACTAGCGTTGGGTTCCTACAATGAGCAGTTCTTC.

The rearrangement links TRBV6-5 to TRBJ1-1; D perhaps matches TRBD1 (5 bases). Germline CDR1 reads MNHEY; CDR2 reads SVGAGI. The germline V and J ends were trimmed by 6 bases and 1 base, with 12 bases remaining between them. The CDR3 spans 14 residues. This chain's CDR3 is CASSGHTENTEAFF. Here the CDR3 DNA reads TGTGCCAGCAGCGGACATACCGAGAACACTGAAGCTTTCTTT.

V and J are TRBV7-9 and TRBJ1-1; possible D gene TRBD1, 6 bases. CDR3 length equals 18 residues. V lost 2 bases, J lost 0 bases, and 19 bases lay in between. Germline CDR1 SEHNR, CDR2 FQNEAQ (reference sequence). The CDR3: CASSLIGEGGGMNTEAFF. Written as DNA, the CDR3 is TGTGCCAGCAGCTTAATCGGTGAGGGAGGGGGTATGAACACTGAAGCTTTCTTT.

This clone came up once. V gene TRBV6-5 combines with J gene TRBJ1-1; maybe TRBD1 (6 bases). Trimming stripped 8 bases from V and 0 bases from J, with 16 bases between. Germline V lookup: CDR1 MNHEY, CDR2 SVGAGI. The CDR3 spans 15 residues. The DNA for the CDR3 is TGTGCCAGCGTAGATTCTTACAGGGTGAACACTGAAGCTTTCTTT. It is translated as CASVDSYRVNTEAFF.

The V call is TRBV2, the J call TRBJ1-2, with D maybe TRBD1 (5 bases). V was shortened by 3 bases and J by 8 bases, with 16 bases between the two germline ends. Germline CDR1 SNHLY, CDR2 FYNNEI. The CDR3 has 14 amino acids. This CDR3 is CASSESSPGSGYTF. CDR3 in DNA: TGTGCCAGCAGTGAGTCCAGTCCAGGGTCCGGCTACACCTTC.

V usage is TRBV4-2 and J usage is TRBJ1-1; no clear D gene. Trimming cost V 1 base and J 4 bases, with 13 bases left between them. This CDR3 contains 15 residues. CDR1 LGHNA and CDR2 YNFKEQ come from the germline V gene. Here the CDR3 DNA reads TGTGCCAGCAGCCAAGCGACCGGAGCTAGCACTGAAGCTTTCTTT. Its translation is CASSQATGASTEAFF.

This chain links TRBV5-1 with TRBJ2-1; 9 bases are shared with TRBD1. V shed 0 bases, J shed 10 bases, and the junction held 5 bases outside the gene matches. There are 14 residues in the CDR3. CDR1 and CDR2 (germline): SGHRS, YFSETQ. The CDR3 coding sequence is TGCGCCAGCAGCTTGGGGGACAGGGTCCACGAGCAGTTCTTC. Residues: CASSLGDRVHEQFF.

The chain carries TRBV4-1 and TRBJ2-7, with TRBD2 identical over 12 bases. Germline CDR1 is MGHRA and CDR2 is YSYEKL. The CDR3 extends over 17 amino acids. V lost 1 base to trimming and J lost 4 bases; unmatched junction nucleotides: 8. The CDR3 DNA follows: TGCGCCAGCAGCCAAGGGACTAGCGGGATTTGGGCATACGAGCAGTACTTC. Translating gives CASSQGTSGIWAYEQYF.

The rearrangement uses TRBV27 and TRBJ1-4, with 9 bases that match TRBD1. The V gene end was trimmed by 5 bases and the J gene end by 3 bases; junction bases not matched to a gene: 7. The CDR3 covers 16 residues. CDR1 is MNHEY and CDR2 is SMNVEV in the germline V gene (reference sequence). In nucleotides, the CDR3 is TGTGCCAGCAGTCCACAGGGGGCGCTGGCTAATGAAAAACTGTTTTTT. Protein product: CASSPQGALANEKLFF.

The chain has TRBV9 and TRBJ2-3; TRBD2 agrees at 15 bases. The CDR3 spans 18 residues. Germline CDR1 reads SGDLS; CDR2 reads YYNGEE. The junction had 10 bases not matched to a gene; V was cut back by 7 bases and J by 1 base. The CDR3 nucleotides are TGTGCCAGCGCCCGGCGGACTAGCGGGAGGGGTGGCACAGATACGCAGTATTTT. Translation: CASARRTSGRGGTDTQYF.

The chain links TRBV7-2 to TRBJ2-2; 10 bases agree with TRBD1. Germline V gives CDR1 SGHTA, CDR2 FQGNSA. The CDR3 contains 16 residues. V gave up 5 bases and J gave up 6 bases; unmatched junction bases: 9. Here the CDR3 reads CASSGDRGPHPGELFF. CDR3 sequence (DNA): TGTGCCAGCAGCGGGGACAGGGGACCCCATCCCGGGGAGCTGTTTTTT.

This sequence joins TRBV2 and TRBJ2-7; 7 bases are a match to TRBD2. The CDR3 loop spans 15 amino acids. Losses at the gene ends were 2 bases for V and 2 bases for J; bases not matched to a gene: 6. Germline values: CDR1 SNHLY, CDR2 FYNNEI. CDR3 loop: CASSEIGGSAYEQYF. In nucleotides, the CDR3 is TGTGCCAGCAGTGAAATCGGGGGGTCGGCCTACGAGCAGTACTTC.

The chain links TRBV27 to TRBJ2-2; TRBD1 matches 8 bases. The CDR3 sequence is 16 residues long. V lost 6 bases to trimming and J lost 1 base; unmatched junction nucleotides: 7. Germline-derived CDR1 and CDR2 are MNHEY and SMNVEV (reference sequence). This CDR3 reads CASSFGRGLNTGELFF. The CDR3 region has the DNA TGTGCCAGCAGCTTCGGCAGGGGGCTGAACACCGGGGAGCTGTTTTTT.

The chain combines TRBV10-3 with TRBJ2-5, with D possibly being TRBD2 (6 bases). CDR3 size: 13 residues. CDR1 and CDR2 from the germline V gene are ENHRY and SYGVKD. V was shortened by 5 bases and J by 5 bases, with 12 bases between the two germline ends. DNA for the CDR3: TGTGCCATCAGTCGACGGGACTCGGAGACCCAGTACTTC. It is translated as CAISRRDSETQYF.

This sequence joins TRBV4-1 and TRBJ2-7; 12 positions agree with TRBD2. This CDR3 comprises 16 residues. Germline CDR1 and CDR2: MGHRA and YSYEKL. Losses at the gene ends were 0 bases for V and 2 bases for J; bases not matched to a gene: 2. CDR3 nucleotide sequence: TGCGCCAGCAGCCAAGAGGCTAGCGGGGGGGCCTACGAGCAGTACTTC. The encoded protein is CASSQEASGGAYEQYF.

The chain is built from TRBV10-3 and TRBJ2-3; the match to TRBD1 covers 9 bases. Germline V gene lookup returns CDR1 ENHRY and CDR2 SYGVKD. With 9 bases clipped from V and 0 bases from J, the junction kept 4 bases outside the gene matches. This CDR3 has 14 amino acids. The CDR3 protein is CAISGTGSTDTQYF. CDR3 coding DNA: TGTGCCATATCCGGGACAGGGAGCACAGATACGCAGTATTTT.

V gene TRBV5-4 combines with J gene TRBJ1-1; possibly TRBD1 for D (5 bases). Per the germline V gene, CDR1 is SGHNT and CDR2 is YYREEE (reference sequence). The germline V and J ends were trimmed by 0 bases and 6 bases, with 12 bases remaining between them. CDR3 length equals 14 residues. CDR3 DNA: TGTGCCAGCAGCTTGGGCAGGGTTAACGCTGAAGCTTTCTTT. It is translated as CASSLGRVNAEAFF.

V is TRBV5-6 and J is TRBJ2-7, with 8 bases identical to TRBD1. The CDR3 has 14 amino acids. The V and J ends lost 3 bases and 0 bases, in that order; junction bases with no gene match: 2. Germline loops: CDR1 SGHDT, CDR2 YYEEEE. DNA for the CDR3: TGTGCCAGCAGCTGGGACAGGAGCTCCTACGAGCAGTACTTC. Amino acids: CASSWDRSSYEQYF.

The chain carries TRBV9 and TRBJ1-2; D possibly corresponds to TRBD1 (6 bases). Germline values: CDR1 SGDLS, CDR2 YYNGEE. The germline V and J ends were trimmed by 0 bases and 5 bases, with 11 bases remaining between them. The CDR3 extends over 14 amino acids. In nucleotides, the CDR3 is TGTGCCAGCAGCGTAGAAGGGGGAGAGTATGGCTACACCTTC. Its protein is CASSVEGGEYGYTF.

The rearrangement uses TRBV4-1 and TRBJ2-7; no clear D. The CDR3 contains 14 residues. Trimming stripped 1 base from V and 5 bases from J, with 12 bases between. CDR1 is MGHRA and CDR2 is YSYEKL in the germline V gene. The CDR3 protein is CASSQVHQTHEQYF. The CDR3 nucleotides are TGCGCCAGCAGCCAAGTGCACCAAACTCACGAGCAGTACTTC.

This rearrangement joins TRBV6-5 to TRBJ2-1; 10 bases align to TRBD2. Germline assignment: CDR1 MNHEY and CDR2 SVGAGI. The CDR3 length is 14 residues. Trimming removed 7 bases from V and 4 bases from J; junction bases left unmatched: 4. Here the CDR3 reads CASILAGGYNEQFF. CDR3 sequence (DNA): TGTGCCAGCATTTTAGCGGGGGGTTACAATGAGCAGTTCTTC.

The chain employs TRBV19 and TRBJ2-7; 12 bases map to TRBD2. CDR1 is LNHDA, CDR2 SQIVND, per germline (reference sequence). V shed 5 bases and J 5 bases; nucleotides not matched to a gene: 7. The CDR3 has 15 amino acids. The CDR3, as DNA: TGTGCCAGTAGTCTCTCTAGCGGGGGGGCGGACGAGCAGTACTTC. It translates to CASSLSSGGADEQYF.

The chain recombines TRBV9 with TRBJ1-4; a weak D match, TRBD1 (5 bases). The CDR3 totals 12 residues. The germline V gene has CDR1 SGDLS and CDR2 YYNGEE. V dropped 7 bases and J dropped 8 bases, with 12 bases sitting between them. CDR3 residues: CASGTGGEKLFF. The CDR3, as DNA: TGTGCCAGCGGAACGGGGGGAGAAAAACTGTTTTTT.